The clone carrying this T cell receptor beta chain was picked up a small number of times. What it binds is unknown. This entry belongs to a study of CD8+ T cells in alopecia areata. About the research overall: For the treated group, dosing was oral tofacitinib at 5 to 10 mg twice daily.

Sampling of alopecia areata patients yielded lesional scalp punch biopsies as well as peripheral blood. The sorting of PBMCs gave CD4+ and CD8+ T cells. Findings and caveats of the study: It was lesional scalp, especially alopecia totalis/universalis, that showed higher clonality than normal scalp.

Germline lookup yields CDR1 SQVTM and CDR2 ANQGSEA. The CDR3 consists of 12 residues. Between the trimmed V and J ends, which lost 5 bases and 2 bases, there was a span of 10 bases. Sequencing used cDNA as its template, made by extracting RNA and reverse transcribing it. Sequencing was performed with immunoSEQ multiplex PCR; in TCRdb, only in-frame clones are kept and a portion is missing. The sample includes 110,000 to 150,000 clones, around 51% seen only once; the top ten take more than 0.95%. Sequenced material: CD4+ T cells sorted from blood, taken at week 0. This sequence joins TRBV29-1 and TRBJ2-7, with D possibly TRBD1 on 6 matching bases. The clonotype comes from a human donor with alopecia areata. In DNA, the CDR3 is TGCAGCGTTAGTTGGACAGCCTACGAGCAGTACTTC. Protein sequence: CSVSWTAYEQYF.